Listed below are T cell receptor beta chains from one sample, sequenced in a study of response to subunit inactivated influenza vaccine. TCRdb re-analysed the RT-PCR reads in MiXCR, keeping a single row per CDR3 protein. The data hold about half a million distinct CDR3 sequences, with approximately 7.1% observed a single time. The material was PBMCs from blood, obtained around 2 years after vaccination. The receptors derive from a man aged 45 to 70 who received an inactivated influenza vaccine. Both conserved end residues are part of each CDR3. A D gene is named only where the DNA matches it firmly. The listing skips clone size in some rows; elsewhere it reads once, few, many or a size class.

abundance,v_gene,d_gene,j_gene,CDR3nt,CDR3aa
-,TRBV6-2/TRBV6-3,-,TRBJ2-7,TGTGCCAGCAGTTCGGTAATGAGGGGCGAGCAGTACTTC,CASSSVMRGEQYF
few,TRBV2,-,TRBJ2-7,TGTGCCAGCAGTGAATGGGGGAAGGATGGCGAGCAGTACTTC,CASSEWGKDGEQYF
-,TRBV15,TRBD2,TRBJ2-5,TGTGCCACCAGCATGGCGGGGGAATACCAAGAGACCCAGTACTTC,CATSMAGEYQETQYF
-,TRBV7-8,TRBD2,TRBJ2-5,TGTGCCAGCAGCCCAACCGCGGGGGTTAGGGAGACCCAGTACTTC,CASSPTAGVRETQYF
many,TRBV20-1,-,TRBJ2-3,TGCAGTGCTAGGGGGAAAAGCACAGATACGCAGTATTTT,CSARGKSTDTQYF
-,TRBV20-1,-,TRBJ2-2,TGCAGTGCTAGGGTGAGAGGGCGCAACACCGGGGAGCTGTTTTTT,CSARVRGRNTGELFF
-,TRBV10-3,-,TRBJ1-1,TGTGCCATCAGTGAAGGGAACACTGAAGCTTTCTTT,CAISEGNTEAFF
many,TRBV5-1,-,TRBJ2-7,TGCGCCAGCAGCTTGGAGCTAGGAATTACCTACGAGCAGTACTTC,CASSLELGITYEQYF
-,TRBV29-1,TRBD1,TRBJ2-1,TGCAGCGCCCGGGGACAGGGGCACTACAATGAGCAGTTCTTC,CSARGQGHYNEQFF
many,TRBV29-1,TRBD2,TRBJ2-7,TGCAGCGTTACACCGGGGGGAATAGGCTACGAGCAGTACTTC,CSVTPGGIGYEQYF
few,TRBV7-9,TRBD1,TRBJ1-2,TGTGCCAGCAGCTCGACAGGGGGTGGATGGAACTATGGCTACACCTTC,CASSSTGGGWNYGYTF
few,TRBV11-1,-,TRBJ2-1,TGTGCCAGCAGGTCGGGCAATGAGCAGTTCTTC,CASRSGNEQFF
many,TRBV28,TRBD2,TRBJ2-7,TGTGCCAGCAGACCCTGGACTAGCGGGATCTACGAGCAGTACTTC,CASRPWTSGIYEQYF
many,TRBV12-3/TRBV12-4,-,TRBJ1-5,TGTGCCAGCAGTCTCGACATGTATCAGCCCCAGCATTTT,CASSLDMYQPQHF
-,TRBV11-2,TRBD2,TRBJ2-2,TGTGCCAGCAGCTCCTCCGCTAGCGGGTTGAAGCTGTTTTTT,CASSSSASGLKLFF
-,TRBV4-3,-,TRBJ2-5,TGCGCCAGCAGCCCCTCCATCCCAGGGAATAGGGAGACCCAGTACTTC,CASSPSIPGNRETQYF
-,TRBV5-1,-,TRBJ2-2,TGCGCCAGCAGCCCCACTAGTCACACCGGGGAGCTGTTTTTT,CASSPTSHTGELFF
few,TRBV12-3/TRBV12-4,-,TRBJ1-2,TGTGCCAGCAGTTCCGTGCGGTTCAGGTCCGGCTACACCTTC,CASSSVRFRSGYTF
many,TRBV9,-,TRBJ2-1,TGTGCCAGCAGCGTAGAGGCCAGCTCCTACAATGAGCAGTTCTTC,CASSVEASSYNEQFF
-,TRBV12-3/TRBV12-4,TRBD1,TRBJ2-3,TGTGCCAGCAGTCTTCGGACAGGGGGCCGAGCAGATACGCAGTATTTT,CASSLRTGGRADTQYF
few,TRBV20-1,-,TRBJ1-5,TGCAGTGCTAGAGACGCTCCCGCGGGTAGCAATCAGCCCCAGCATTTT,CSARDAPAGSNQPQHF
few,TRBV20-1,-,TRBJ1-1,TGCAGTGCTAGGTTATACACTGAAGCTTTCTTT,CSARLYTEAFF
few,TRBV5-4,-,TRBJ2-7,TGTGCCAGCAGCTTGCAAAGTAGGGGCGGGGACTACGAGCAGTACTTC,CASSLQSRGGDYEQYF
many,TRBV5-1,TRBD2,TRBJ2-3,TGCGCCAGCAGCTTGGCCGGGGGGGCACCAGATACGCAGTATTTT,CASSLAGGAPDTQYF
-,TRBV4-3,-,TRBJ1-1,TGCGCCAGCAGCCAGGGAACCGCGGACACTGAAGCTTTCTTT,CASSQGTADTEAFF
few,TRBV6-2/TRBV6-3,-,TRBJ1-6,TGTGCCAGCAGTTCCCGGGACGGGACCTTT,CASSSRDGTF
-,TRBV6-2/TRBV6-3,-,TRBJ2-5,TGTGCCAGCAGTTACAGGGCGCTTTATGAGACCCAGTACTTC,CASSYRALYETQYF
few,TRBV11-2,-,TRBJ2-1,TGTGCCAGCAGACCACGGGATTCCTACAATGAGCAGTTCTTC,CASRPRDSYNEQFF
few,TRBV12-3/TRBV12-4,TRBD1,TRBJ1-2,TGTGCCAGCAGTGGGACAGGACGCAACTATGGCTACACCTTC,CASSGTGRNYGYTF
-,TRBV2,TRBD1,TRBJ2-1,TGTGCCAGCAGGGACAGGGGGCGTCTTAGTAATGAGCAGTTCTTC,CASRDRGRLSNEQFF